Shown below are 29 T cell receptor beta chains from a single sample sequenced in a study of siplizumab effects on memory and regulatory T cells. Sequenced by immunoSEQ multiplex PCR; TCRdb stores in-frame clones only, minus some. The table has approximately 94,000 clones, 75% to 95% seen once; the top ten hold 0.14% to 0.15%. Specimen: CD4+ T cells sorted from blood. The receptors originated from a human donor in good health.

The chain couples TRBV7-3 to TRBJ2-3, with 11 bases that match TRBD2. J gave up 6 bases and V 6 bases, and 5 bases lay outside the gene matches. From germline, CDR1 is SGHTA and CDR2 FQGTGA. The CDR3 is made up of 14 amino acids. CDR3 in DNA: TGTGCCAGCAGTACCGGGACTAGCGGCGATACGCAGTATTTT. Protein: CASSTGTSGDTQYF.

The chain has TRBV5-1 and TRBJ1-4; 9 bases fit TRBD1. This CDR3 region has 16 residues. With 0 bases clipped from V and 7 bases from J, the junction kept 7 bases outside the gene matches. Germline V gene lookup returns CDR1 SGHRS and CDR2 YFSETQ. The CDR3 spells CASSLAPGTGLEKLFF. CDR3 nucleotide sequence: TGCGCCAGCAGCTTGGCCCCCGGGACAGGGCTTGAAAAACTGTTTTTT.

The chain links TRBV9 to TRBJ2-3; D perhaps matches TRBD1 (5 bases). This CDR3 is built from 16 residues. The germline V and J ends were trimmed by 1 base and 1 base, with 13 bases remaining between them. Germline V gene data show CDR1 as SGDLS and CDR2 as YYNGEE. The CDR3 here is CASSVKAGMGTDTQYF. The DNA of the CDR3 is TGTGCCAGCAGCGTAAAGGCAGGGATGGGCACAGATACGCAGTATTTT.

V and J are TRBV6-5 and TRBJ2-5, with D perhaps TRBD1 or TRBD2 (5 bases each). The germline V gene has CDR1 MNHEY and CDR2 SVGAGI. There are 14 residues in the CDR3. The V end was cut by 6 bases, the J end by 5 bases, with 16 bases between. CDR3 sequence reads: CASSSVKGTETQYF. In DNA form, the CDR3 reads TGTGCCAGCAGCTCCGTTAAGGGGACGGAGACCCAGTACTTC.

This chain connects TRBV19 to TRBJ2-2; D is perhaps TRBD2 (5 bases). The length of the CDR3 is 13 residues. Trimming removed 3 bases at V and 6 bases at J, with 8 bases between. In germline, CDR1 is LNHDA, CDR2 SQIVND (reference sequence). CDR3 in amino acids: CASSIGEAGELFF. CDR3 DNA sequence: TGTGCCAGTAGTATCGGGGAAGCCGGGGAGCTGTTTTTT. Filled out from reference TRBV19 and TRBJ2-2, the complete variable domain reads DGGITQSPKYLFRKEGQNVTLSCEQNLNHDAMYWYRQDPGQGLRLIYYSQIVNDFQKGDIAEGYSVSREKKESFPLTVTSAQKNPTAFYLCASSIGEAGELFFGEGSRLTVL.

The DNA for the CDR3 is TGTGCCAGCAGCGGTACGGGACGCGACACAGATACGCAGTATTTT. Its protein product is CASSGTGRDTDTQYF. This chain connects TRBV9 to TRBJ2-3, with D perhaps assigned TRBD1 or TRBD2 (5 bases each). CDR3 size: 15 residues. The V end lost 3 bases, the J end lost 2 bases, and 13 bases lay between the germline ends. Germline V gene sequence: CDR1 SGDLS, CDR2 YYNGEE.

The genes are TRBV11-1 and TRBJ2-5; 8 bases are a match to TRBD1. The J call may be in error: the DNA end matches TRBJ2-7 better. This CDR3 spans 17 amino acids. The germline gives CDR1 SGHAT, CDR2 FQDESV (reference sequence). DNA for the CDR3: TGTGCCAGCAGCTTAATGCCCGGACAGGGAACATCCTACGAGCAGTACTTC. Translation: CASSLMPGQGTSYEQYF.

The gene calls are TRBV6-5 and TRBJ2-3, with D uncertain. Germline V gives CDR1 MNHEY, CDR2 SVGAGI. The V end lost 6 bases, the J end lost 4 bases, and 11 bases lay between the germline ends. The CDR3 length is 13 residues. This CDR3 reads CASSYRGADTQYF. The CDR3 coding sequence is TGTGCCAGCAGCTACCGTGGGGCAGATACGCAGTATTTT.

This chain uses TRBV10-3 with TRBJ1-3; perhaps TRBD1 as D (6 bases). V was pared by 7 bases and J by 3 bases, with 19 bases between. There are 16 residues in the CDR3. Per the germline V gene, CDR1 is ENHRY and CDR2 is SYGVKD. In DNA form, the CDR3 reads TGTGCCATCACTGAACTAGGGACAACCGTTGGAAACACCATATATTTT. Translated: CAITELGTTVGNTIYF.

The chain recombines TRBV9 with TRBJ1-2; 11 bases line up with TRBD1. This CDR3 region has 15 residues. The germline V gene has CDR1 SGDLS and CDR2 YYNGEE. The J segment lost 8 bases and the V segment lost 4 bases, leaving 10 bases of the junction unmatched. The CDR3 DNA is TGTGCCAGCAGCTTCGGGACAGGGGGGCAAAAGGGCTACACCTTC. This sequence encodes CASSFGTGGQKGYTF.

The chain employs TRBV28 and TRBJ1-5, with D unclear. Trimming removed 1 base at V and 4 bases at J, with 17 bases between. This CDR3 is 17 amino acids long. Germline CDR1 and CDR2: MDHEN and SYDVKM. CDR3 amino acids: CASSLYPRRSGNQPQHF. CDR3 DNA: TGTGCCAGCAGTTTATACCCCAGACGGTCGGGGAATCAGCCCCAGCATTTT.

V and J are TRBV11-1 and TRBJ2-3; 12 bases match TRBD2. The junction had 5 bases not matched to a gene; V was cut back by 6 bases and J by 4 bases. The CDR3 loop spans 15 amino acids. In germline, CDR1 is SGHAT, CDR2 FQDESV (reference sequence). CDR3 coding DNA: TGTGCCAGCAGTTACCTAGCGGGGGGGCCAGATACGCAGTATTTT. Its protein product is CASSYLAGGPDTQYF.

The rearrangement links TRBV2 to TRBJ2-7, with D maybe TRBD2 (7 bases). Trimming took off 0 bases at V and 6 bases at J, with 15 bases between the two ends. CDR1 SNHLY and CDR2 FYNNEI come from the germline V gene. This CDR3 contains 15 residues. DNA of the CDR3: TGTGCCAGCAGTGAAGCGCGGGGGCTTATCGCCGAGCAGTACTTC. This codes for CASSEARGLIAEQYF.

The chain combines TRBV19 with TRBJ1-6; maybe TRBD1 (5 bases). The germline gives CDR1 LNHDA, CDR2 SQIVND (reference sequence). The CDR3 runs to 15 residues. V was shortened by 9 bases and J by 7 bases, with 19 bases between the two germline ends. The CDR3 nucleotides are TGTGCCAGCTCCACAGGAGACCAATTAAATTCACCCCTCCACTTT. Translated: CASSTGDQLNSPLHF.

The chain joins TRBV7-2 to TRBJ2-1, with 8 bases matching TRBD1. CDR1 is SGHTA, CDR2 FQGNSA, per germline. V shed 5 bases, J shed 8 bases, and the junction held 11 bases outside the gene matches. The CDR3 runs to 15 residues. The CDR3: CASSVSRGHAYEQFF. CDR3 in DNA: TGTGCCAGCAGCGTCTCCAGGGGGCACGCATATGAGCAGTTCTTC.

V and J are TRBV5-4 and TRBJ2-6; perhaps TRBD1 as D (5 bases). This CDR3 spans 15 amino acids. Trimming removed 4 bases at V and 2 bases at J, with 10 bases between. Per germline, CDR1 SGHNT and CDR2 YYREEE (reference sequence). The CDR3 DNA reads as TGTGCCAGCAGCGTAGACAGCACTGGGGCCAACGTCCTGACTTTC. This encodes CASSVDSTGANVLTF.

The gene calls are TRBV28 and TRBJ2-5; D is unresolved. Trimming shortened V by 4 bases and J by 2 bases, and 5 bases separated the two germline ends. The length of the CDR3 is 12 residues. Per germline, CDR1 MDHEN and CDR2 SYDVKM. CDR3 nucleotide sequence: TGTGCCAGCAGTTCTCTACAAGAGACCCAGTACTTC. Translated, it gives CASSSLQETQYF.

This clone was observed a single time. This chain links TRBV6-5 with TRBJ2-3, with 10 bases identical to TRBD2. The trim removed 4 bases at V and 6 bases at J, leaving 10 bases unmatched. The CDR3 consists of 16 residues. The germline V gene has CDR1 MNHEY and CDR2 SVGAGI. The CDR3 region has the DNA TGTGCCAGCAGTTCTCTAGCGGGGGTCGGCGGGGATACGCAGTATTTT. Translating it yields CASSSLAGVGGDTQYF.

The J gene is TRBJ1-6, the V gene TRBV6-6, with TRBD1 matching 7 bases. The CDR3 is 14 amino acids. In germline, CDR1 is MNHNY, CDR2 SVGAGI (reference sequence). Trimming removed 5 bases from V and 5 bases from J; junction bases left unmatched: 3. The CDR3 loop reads CASSAGTDNSPLHF. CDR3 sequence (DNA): TGTGCCAGCAGTGCCGGGACAGATAATTCACCCCTCCACTTT.

The CDR3 nucleotides read TGTGCCAGCAGCTGGGACGGAGCTAGCAATCAGCCCCAGCATTTT. It codes for CASSWDGASNQPQHF. This chain joins TRBV7-2 and TRBJ1-5, with D possibly TRBD1 on 5 matching bases. The CDR3 is 15 amino acids. Germline lookup yields CDR1 SGHTA and CDR2 FQGNSA. The V gene lost 4 bases and the J gene lost 0 bases, with 10 bases spanning the gap.

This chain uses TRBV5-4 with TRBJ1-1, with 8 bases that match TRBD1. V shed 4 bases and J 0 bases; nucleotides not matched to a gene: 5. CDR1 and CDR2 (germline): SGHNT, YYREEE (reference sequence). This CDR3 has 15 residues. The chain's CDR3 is CASSRGQALNTEAFF. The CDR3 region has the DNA TGTGCCAGCAGCCGGGGACAGGCCTTGAACACTGAAGCTTTCTTT. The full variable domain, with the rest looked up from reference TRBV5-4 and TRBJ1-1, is ETGVTQSPTHLIKTRGQQVTLRCSSQSGHNTVSWYQQALGQGPQFIFQYYREEENGRGNFPPRFSGLQFPNYSSELNVNALELDDSALYLCASSRGQALNTEAFFGQGTRLTVV.

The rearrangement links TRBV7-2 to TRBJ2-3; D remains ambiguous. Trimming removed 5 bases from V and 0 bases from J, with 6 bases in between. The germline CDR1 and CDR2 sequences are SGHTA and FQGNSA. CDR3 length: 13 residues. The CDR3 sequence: CASSALSTDTQYF. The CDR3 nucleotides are TGTGCCAGCAGCGCACTAAGCACAGATACGCAGTATTTT.

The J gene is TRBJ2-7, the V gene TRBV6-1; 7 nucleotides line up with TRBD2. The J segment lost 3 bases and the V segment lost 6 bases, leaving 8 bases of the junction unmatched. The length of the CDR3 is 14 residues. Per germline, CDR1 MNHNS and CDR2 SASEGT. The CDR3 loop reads CASSVAGEYYEQYF. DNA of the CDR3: TGTGCCAGCAGCGTAGCGGGCGAGTACTACGAGCAGTACTTC.

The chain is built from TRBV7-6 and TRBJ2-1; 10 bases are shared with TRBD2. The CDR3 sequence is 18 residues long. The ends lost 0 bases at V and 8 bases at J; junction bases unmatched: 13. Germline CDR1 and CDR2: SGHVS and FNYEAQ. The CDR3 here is CASSLALRERGGSYEQFF. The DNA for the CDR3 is TGTGCCAGCAGCTTAGCGCTAAGGGAGCGGGGGGGCTCATATGAGCAGTTCTTC.

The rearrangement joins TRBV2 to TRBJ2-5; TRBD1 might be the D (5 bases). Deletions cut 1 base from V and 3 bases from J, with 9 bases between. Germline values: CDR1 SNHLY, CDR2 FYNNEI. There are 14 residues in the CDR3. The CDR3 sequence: CASSEVKGKETQYF. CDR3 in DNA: TGTGCCAGCAGTGAAGTGAAGGGGAAAGAGACCCAGTACTTC. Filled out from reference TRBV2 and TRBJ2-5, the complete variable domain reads EPEVTQTPSHQVTQMGQEVILRCVPISNHLYFYWYRQILGQKVEFLVSFYNNEISEKSEIFDDQFSVERPDGSNFTLKIRSTKLEDSAMYFCASSEVKGKETQYFGPGTRLLVL.

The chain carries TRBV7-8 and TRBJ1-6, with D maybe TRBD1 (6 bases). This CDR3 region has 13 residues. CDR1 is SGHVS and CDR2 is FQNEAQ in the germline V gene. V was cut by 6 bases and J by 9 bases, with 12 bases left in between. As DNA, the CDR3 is TGTGCCAGCAGACTAGGGGGGCGTTCACCCCTCCACTTT. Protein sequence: CASRLGGRSPLHF.

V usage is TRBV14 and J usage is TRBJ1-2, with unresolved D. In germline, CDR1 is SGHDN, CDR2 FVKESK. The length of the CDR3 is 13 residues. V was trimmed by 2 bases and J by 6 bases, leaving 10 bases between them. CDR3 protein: CASSQYRRDGYTF. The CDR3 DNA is TGTGCCAGCAGCCAATACAGACGGGATGGCTACACCTTC. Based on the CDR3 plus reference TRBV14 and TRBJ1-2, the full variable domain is EAGVTQFPSHSVIEKGQTVTLRCDPISGHDNLYWYRRVMGKEIKFLLHFVKESKQDESGMPNNRFLAERTGGTYSTLKVQPAELEDSGVYFCASSQYRRDGYTFGSGTRLTVV.

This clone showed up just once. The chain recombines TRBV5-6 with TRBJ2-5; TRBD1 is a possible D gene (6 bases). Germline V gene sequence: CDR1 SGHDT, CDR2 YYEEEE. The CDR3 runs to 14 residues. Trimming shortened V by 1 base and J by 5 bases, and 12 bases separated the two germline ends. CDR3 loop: CASSLSGGAETQYF. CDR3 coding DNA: TGTGCCAGCAGCTTGTCTGGGGGCGCGGAGACCCAGTACTTC.

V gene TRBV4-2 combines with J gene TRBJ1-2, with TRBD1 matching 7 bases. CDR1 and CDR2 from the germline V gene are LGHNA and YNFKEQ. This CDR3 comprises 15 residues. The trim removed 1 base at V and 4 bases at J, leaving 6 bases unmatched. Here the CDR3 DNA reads TGTGCCAGCAGCCAAGCCGAGGGGGCGGCCTATGGCTACACCTTC. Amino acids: CASSQAEGAAYGYTF.